Below, one TCR beta chain is given with its context. This clonotype was found a few times. Its binding antigen is unknown. Qualities for individual bases were not recorded, and no much larger clone is one base off. This entry is derived from a study of CD8 T cells in ankylosing spondylitis (dated by TCRdb to 2016 to 2017). In the study overall: The study profiled T cell receptor beta repertoires in healthy donors and ankylosing spondylitis patients to find disease-linked TCR variants. The full study cohort was made up of about two dozen ankylosing spondylitis patients and approximately 100 healthy donors. Peripheral blood samples were taken, and synovial fluid was additionally collected from ankylosing spondylitis patients.

Sequenced on an Illumina HiSeq 2500. TCR beta libraries were prepared by quantitative 5'-RACE with molecular barcodes. The published analysis was carried out like this. A new computational method, built on a probabilistic model of VDJ rearrangement, was used to identify disease-linked TCR variants. In TCRdb, the public reads were trimmed at Q25 with fastp and aligned with MiXCR, with productive beta chains retained. Merged by CDR3 protein, the rows form single entries marked with the most common genes and DNA. V and J calls and clone size were set by TCRdb, not the authors. This sample gives roughly 700,000 distinct CDR3 sequences in total; around a fifth of them show up just once. Of the sample, under 20% falls within the top ten clones. CDR1 and CDR2 were assigned from the germline V gene as SGHDT and YYEEEE. V and J lose 3 bases and 4 bases, and a span of 14 bases separates them. Reading from cysteine to phenylalanine, the CDR3 counts 15 amino acids. CDR3 DNA only is kept here, 45 bases in frame from base 1.

Study-level results and caveats: The disease-linked clones were reported to be significantly enriched in matched synovial fluid samples from ankylosing spondylitis patients. A CD8+ phenotype was shown by the disease-linked clones, which were found at relatively low frequencies in peripheral blood. Some TCR beta motif variants had previously been reported in synovial fluid and blood of reactive arthritis patients, which suggested common disease-initiation mechanisms. Blood from ankylosing spondylitis patients appeared to be characterized by a TCR beta motif composed of eight or nine highly homologous amino acid variants.

This TCR was sampled from a male donor with ankylosing spondylitis. Sequenced: blood, either unsorted or a sorted T cell fraction (not recorded which). The rearrangement combines TRBV5-6 with TRBJ2-1, and TRBD1 may be the D gene, going by 6 matching bases. This receptor has the CDR3 CASSSLPTGYNEQFF. The bases are TGTGCCAGCAGCTCCCTACCGACAGGTTACAATGAGCAGTTCTTC.